The clone carrying this T cell receptor beta chain was observed at least ten times. Its antigen is still unknown. This entry belongs to a study of CD8+CD57+ T cells in acquired aplastic anemia. The study, taken as a whole, reports: There were approximately 27 CD8+ CDR3 sequences that occurred in both patients and controls.

The template for TCR beta VDJ and CDR3 sequence profiling was genomic DNA. TCRdb fed the reads into MiXCR, producing one record per CDR3 protein. The data show approximately 190,000 distinct CDR3 sequences, more than 45% seen once. The CDR3 extends over 16 amino acids. Trimming at V came to 5 bases and at J to 2 bases, leaving 7 bases not matched to a gene. Germline V gene sequence: CDR1 SNHLY, CDR2 FYNNEI. CD8+CD57+ cell expansion had been shown by flow cytometry in patients chosen for sequencing. Blood was sampled before the patients had received any therapy. The gene calls are TRBV2 and TRBJ2-5; TRBD2 aligns across 11 bases. The TCR originated in a human donor with aplastic anemia. Sequencing was carried out using sorted CD4+, CD8+, or CD8+CD57+ T cells (not recorded which) from PBMCs. Here the CDR3 DNA reads TGTGCCAGCAGTCCCACTAGCGGGAGTCCTCAAGAGACCCAGTACTTC. Its translation: CASSPTSGSPQETQYF.